These 13 T cell receptor beta chains originate from one sample sequenced in a study of cytomegalovirus exposure and HLA in healthy donors. The PCR contained 60 Vbeta and 13 Jbeta primers. This table comes from immunoSEQ multiplex PCR, and its TCRdb copy is limited to in-frame clones, with some not included. The data contain around 120,000 clones, about two thirds of them seen just once; the ten biggest clones take up 2.5% to 3%. The sequenced sample consisted of PBMCs. The receptors were gathered from a human donor in good health.

CDR3 sequence reads: CASSHPDRATNEKLFF. The DNA for the CDR3 is TGCGCCAGCAGCCATCCGGACAGGGCAACTAATGAAAAACTGTTTTTT. The gene calls are TRBV4-1 and TRBJ1-4; 8 bases are a match to TRBD1. Germline CDR1 is MGHRA and CDR2 is YSYEKL. V lost 3 bases, J lost 0 bases, and 3 bases stayed unmatched. The CDR3 consists of 16 residues.

The chain joins TRBV30 to TRBJ2-2; possibly TRBD2 for D (5 bases). CDR1 and CDR2 from the germline V gene are GTSNPN and SVGIG (reference sequence). This CDR3 is built from 16 residues. Trimming removed 2 bases from V and 7 bases from J, with 20 bases in between. The CDR3 region has the DNA TGTGCCTGGAGTCCCCCAATAGGGCCCCGGGGCGGGGAGCTGTTTTTT. Translation: CAWSPPIGPRGGELFF.

The gene calls are TRBV19 and TRBJ1-5, with D hard to call. From germline, CDR1 is LNHDA and CDR2 SQIVND (reference sequence). This CDR3 is built from 16 residues. With 5 bases removed from V and 0 bases from J, the gap between germline ends came to 14 bases. The CDR3 reads CASSPEVANSNQPQHF. CDR3 DNA: TGTGCCAGTAGTCCCGAAGTTGCTAATAGCAATCAGCCCCAGCATTTT.

V and J are TRBV18 and TRBJ2-3; unclear D gene. V was pared by 0 bases and J by 3 bases, with 7 bases between. The length of the CDR3 is 14 residues. Germline loops: CDR1 KGHSH, CDR2 LQKENI. Written as DNA, the CDR3 is TGTGCCAGCTCACCACCGTCGTTGACAGATACGCAGTATTTT. Translated: CASSPPSLTDTQYF. Full variable domain (missing parts from reference TRBV18 and TRBJ2-3): NAGVMQNPRHLVRRRGQEARLRCSPMKGHSHVYWYRQLPEEGLKFMVYLQKENIIDESGMPKERFSAEFPKEGPSILRIQQVVRGDSAAYFCASSPPSLTDTQYFGPGTRLTVL.

The V and J genes are TRBV7-9 and TRBJ2-1; possible D gene TRBD2, 6 bases. The CDR3 length is 15 residues. Deletions cut 6 bases from V and 2 bases from J, with 14 bases between. Germline V lookup: CDR1 SEHNR, CDR2 FQNEAQ (reference sequence). CDR3 sequence: CASSPTRGPYNEQFF. CDR3 sequence (DNA): TGTGCCAGCAGTCCCACGCGGGGTCCCTACAATGAGCAGTTCTTC.

This chain joins TRBV10-2 and TRBJ2-7, with 14 bases identical to TRBD2. Germline V gene lookup returns CDR1 WSHSY and CDR2 SAAADI. The CDR3 is 16 residues long. V lost 4 bases and J lost 2; bases outside the gene matches: 4. The CDR3 region is CASSGAGLAGAYEQYF. In nucleotides, the CDR3 is TGCGCCAGCAGTGGGGCGGGACTAGCGGGGGCCTACGAGCAGTACTTC.

The genes are TRBV30 and TRBJ2-7, with 12 bases matching TRBD1. J was trimmed by 7 bases and V by 2 bases; bases with no gene match: 6. Germline V CDR1 and CDR2: GTSNPN, SVGIG (reference sequence). CDR3 length equals 14 residues. Written as DNA, the CDR3 is TGTGCCTGGAGTTTGGGACAGGGGGCGTGGGAGCAGTACTTC. Amino acids: CAWSLGQGAWEQYF. The entire variable domain, with the rest obtained from reference TRBV30 and TRBJ2-7, is as follows: SQTIHQWPATLVQPVGSPLSLECTVEGTSNPNLYWYRQAAGRGLQLLFYSVGIGQISSEVPQNLSASRPQDRQFILSSKKLLLSDSGFYLCAWSLGQGAWEQYFGPGTRLTVT.

This rearrangement joins TRBV29-1 to TRBJ2-5; TRBD2 aligns across 12 bases. After removal of 4 bases from V and 4 bases from J, the junction contained 4 bases not matched to a gene. The CDR3 totals 14 residues. CDR1 and CDR2 (germline): SQVTM, ANQGSEA. In nucleotides, the CDR3 is TGCAGCGTTGCCCTAGCGGGGGGGGGAGAGACCCAGTACTTC. Translation: CSVALAGGGETQYF.

The V gene is TRBV15, the J gene TRBJ2-7, with 8 positions matching TRBD2. The CDR3 extends over 17 amino acids. The V and J ends lost 4 bases and 3 bases, in that order; junction bases with no gene match: 14. Germline CDR1 is LNHNV and CDR2 is YYDKDF (reference sequence). CDR3 residues: CATSTYKYGLADYEQYF. CDR3 coding DNA: TGTGCCACCAGCACATATAAATACGGACTAGCAGACTACGAGCAGTACTTC.

The chain employs TRBV25-1 and TRBJ2-1; 7 bases match TRBD2. Germline values: CDR1 MGHDK, CDR2 SYGVNS. This CDR3 is 16 amino acids long. The J segment lost 4 bases and the V segment lost 1 base, leaving 7 bases of the junction unmatched. CDR3 nucleotides: TGTGCCAGCAGTGAATTCCACGGACTAGGTTACAATGAGCAGTTCTTC. Amino acids: CASSEFHGLGYNEQFF.

This clone was detected only a few times. The rearrangement uses TRBV30 and TRBJ1-4, with 8 nucleotides matching TRBD1. The CDR3 has 15 residues. Germline V gene data show CDR1 as GTSNPN and CDR2 as SVGIG (reference sequence). Trimming took 1 base from V and 6 from J; bases not matched to a gene: 7. The CDR3 loop is CAWSGGGQGHEKLFF. The CDR3 DNA sequence: TGTGCCTGGAGTGGAGGAGGACAGGGTCATGAAAAACTGTTTTTT.

The chain combines TRBV7-2 with TRBJ2-2; TRBD2 aligns across 9 bases. V was clipped by 4 bases and J by 3 bases; unmatched bases: 6. Germline loops: CDR1 SGHTA, CDR2 FQGNSA. The CDR3 totals 16 residues. As DNA, the CDR3 is TGTGCCAGCAGCTCCCCTAGCGGGACTTACACCGGGGAGCTGTTTTTT. Its translation is CASSSPSGTYTGELFF.

This sequence joins TRBV19 and TRBJ2-5; 13 positions agree with TRBD2. The CDR3 has 16 residues. From germline, CDR1 is LNHDA and CDR2 SQIVND (reference sequence). Germline trimming cut 1 base from V and 5 bases from J; bases unmatched to any gene: 4. CDR3 DNA sequence: TGTGCCAGTAGTATAGGGGGACTAGCGGGAAGGGAGACCCAGTACTTC. This translates into CASSIGGLAGRETQYF. The full variable domain, completed using reference TRBV19 and TRBJ2-5, is DGGITQSPKYLFRKEGQNVTLSCEQNLNHDAMYWYRQDPGQGLRLIYYSQIVNDFQKGDIAEGYSVSREKKESFPLTVTSAQKNPTAFYLCASSIGGLAGRETQYFGPGTRLLVL.